This T cell receptor (beta chain) derives from a study of cytomegalovirus exposure and HLA in healthy donors. This PCR relied on a set of 60 Vbeta primers and 13 Jbeta primers. Sequencing used immunoSEQ multiplex PCR; TCRdb keeps in-frame clones, though not all of them. This listing includes around 70,000 clones. Study-level points and caveats: Clonal expansion, a later analysis showed, was greater in HLA-associated TCR beta chains than in equally common others.

The CDR3 loop spans 11 amino acids. Trimming left V 5 bases short and J 3 bases short, with 4 bases between. In germline, CDR1 is MNHNS, CDR2 SASEGT. About this clone itself: Its antigen is unidentified.

The V and J genes are TRBV6-1 and TRBJ1-2; D is uncertain. The sequence was obtained from a female donor in good health and CMV-seropositive. The sample was PBMCs. The CDR3 nucleotides read TGTGCCAGCAGTTCTTACTATGGCTACACCTTC. Translation: CASSSYYGYTF.